This T cell receptor (beta chain) was captured in a study of blood T cell repertoires in COVID-19. Across the whole study: The origin of the acute and convalescent COVID-19 samples was the United States, Italy and Spain.

TCRdb's copy holds only in-frame clones and misses some; the assay was immunoSEQ multiplex PCR. The sample lists roughly 180,000 clones; roughly 84% were seen once. Germline V gives CDR1 SQVTM, CDR2 ANQGSEA. V trimming: 0 bases; J trimming: 8 bases; junction bases outside the gene matches: 10. The CDR3 extends over 15 amino acids. Recruited during active infection, patients (from Seattle) were subsequently followed longitudinally. This rearrangement joins TRBV29-1 to TRBJ1-2, with TRBD1 matching 9 bases. The specimen was peripheral blood. The clonotype comes from a woman aged 50 to 65 with COVID-19, enrolled during active disease. The CDR3 DNA sequence: TGCAGCGTTGAAGAGTCCCGGGACAGGGTGGGGGGCTACACCTTC. Encoded protein: CSVEESRDRVGGYTF.